This is a list of T cell receptor beta chains from one sample in a study of cytomegalovirus exposure and HLA in healthy donors. Clones were sequenced by immunoSEQ multiplex PCR, and TCRdb holds only the in-frame ones, with some missing. The sample features under 200,000 clones, with around 0.8% in its top ten. The specimen was PBMCs. These receptors all stem from a woman under 30 in good health and CMV-seropositive. The CDR3 runs from the conserved cysteine through the conserved F or W. D genes are given only for firm matches.

D gene	J gene	V gene	CDR3 length	CDR3 DNA	CDR3 protein
-	TRBJ2-1	TRBV2	15	TGTGCCAGCAGGAACGGGGTAGCGGTATACAATGAGCAGTTCTTC	CASRNGVAVYNEQFF
TRBD2	TRBJ2-1	TRBV5-1	14	TGCGCCAGCATGCTGACTAGCGGGAGTGAGGAGCAGTTCTTC	CASMLTSGSEEQFF
-	TRBJ1-4	TRBV5-4	14	TGTGCCAGCAACCGGGGGGGCACTAATGAAAAACTGTTTTTT	CASNRGGTNEKLFF
-	TRBJ2-1	TRBV7-9	15	TGTGCCAGCAGCTCCGGACAGGTTGGGGGGAATGAGCAGTTCTTC	CASSSGQVGGNEQFF
-	TRBJ2-2	TRBV11-2	15	TGTGCCAGCAGCAACCTCAGGGGGAACACCGGGGAGCTGTTTTTT	CASSNLRGNTGELFF
-	TRBJ1-1	TRBV4-1	13	TGCGCCAGCAGCCACTTTGTCAACACTGAAGCTTTCTTT	CASSHFVNTEAFF
TRBD1	TRBJ1-2	TRBV29-1	13	TGCAGCGTTGAAGAGAGGACAGGTTATCCGACCACCTTC	CSVEERTGYPTTF
TRBD1	TRBJ1-5	TRBV6-5	15	TGTGCCAGCAGACCGCTTGACAGGGAGAATCAGCCCCAGCATTTT	CASRPLDRENQPQHF
-	TRBJ1-1	TRBV5-1	15	TGCGCCAGCAGCTTGGTCGGGGATAGCAGGACTGAAGCTTTCTTT	CASSLVGDSRTEAFF
-	TRBJ2-3	TRBV6-5	11	TGTGCCAGCTCGGCGGGGGATACGCAGTATTTT	CASSAGDTQYF
-	TRBJ2-7	TRBV10-3	13	TGTGCCATCAGTGAGCAACAGGTTAACGAGCAGTACTTC	CAISEQQVNEQYF
TRBD2	TRBJ2-1	TRBV4-3	13	TGCGCCAGCAAGGGAGGGCCCTACAATGAGCAGTTCTTC	CASKGGPYNEQFF
TRBD1	TRBJ1-2	TRBV6-4	15	TGTGCCAGCAGTGACACTGGACAGGGGGTTGGTGGCTACACCTTC	CASSDTGQGVGGYTF
TRBD2	TRBJ2-7	TRBV18	14	TGTGCCAGCTCACCGAGCGGGAGCATCAACGAGCAGTACTTC	CASSPSGSINEQYF
-	TRBJ2-3	TRBV30	17	TGTGCCTGGAGTGTTAATCGTTTTGATGCAGGGGCAGATACGCAGTATTTT	CAWSVNRFDAGADTQYF
-	TRBJ1-3	TRBV9	16	TGTGCCAGCAGCGGGAGGGGGGGCATAGCTGGAAACACCATATATTTT	CASSGRGGIAGNTIYF
-	TRBJ1-3	TRBV19	14	TGTGCCAGTACTACAGGAGAATTTGGAAACACCATATATTTT	CASTTGEFGNTIYF
-	TRBJ2-4	TRBV4-2	16	TGTGCCAGCAGCGACAGGAGCCTCCTAGCCAAAAACATTCAGTACTTC	CASSDRSLLAKNIQYF
TRBD2	TRBJ2-3	TRBV7-2	17	TGTGCCAGCAGCTTCCCCTTCGAGCGGGGTTACACAGATACGCAGTATTTT	CASSFPFERGYTDTQYF
-	TRBJ1-6	TRBV7-2	12	TGTGCCAGCAGCCGCCAACAACAGGAACTCCACTTT	CASSRQQQELHF
-	TRBJ1-1	TRBV4-1	15	TGCGCCAGCAGCCTAAGCGACAGTTTGAACACTGAAGCTTTCTTT	CASSLSDSLNTEAFF
TRBD2	TRBJ2-7	TRBV4-1	15	TGCGCCAGCAGCCAATTTCCGGGGGGTTTCGACGAGCAGTACTTC	CASSQFPGGFDEQYF
TRBD2	TRBJ2-1	TRBV7-9	14	TGTGCCAGCAGCTATAGCGGGACCAACAATGAGCAGTTCTTC	CASSYSGTNNEQFF
TRBD1	TRBJ2-7	TRBV6-5	16	TGTGCCAGCAGTTACGGGACAGGGGGTAGAACCTACGAGCAGTACTTC	CASSYGTGGRTYEQYF
-	TRBJ1-1	TRBV5-1	15	TGCGCCAGCAGCTCACAGCTATTTATGAACACTGAAGCTTTCTTT	CASSSQLFMNTEAFF
TRBD2	TRBJ2-7	TRBV2	14	TGTGCCAGCAGTGTGGGACTAGAATCCTACGAGCAGTACTTC	CASSVGLESYEQYF
-	TRBJ1-1	TRBV2	14	TGTGCCAGCAGTACGCAGGGGATGAACACTGAAGCTTTCTTT	CASSTQGMNTEAFF
TRBD2	TRBJ2-5	TRBV6-5	14	TGTGCCAGCAGTTACTCCACTAGCGTGGAGACCCAGTACTTC	CASSYSTSVETQYF
-	TRBJ1-1	TRBV30	13	TGTGCCTGGAGTTCCCAGGAAAACACTGAAGCTTTCTTT	CAWSSQENTEAFF
TRBD1	TRBJ1-5	TRBV9	17	TGTGCCAGCAGCGTATCATCCGGGACAGAAGGAAATCAGCCCCAGCATTTT	CASSVSSGTEGNQPQHF
-	TRBJ2-6	TRBV15	16	TGTGCCACCAGCAGAGCTGGGAGCCCTGGGGCCAACGTCCTGACTTTC	CATSRAGSPGANVLTF
-	TRBJ1-1	TRBV6-5	13	TGTGCCAGCAGACAGGGTAAGGGAGCTGAAGCTTTCTTT	CASRQGKGAEAFF
TRBD2	TRBJ2-2	TRBV5-1	15	TGCGCCAGCAGCCCGGGACCGGGAGGCACCGGGGAGCTGTTTTTT	CASSPGPGGTGELFF